This T cell receptor (beta chain) was sequenced in a study of neoadjuvant anti-PD-1 for oral cavity cancer. Study-wide points: Each response group had just a few patients in TCR analyses. Higher pretreatment blood Treg/Th17 ratios correlated with higher pretreatment blood and lower post-treatment tumor TCRbeta clonality.

Method: immunoSEQ multiplex PCR; TCRdb's copy keeps in-frame clones and lacks some. Among roughly 32,000 clones listed, around four fifths were seen once. Germline assignment: CDR1 MNHNS and CDR2 SASEGT. This CDR3 region has 13 residues. The J segment lost 6 bases and the V segment lost 7 bases, leaving 7 bases of the junction unmatched. Time point defined: after neoadjuvant nivolumab, at surgical resection. Worth noting for this clone: Antigen: not known.

This chain links TRBV6-1 with TRBJ2-7, with 9 bases matching TRBD1. The sequencing used PBMCs, collected after nivolumab (anti-PD-1) treatment. The receptor was isolated from a person between 40 and 85 years old with oral cavity squamous cell carcinoma. CDR3 bases: TGTGCCAGCACCCGGGACAGGGTGGCCGAGCAGTACTTC. It specifies CASTRDRVAEQYF.